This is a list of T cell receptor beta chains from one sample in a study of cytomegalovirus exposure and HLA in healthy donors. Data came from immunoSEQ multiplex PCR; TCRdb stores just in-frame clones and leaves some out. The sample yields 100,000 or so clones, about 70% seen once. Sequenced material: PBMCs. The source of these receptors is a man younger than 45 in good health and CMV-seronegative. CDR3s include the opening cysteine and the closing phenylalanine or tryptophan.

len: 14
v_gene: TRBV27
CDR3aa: CASSLGLAKNIQYF

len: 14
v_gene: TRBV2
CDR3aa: CASSVQGGGNTIYF

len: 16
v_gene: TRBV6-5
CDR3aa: CASSYSGSGNSYEQYF

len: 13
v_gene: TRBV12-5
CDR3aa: CASGNDIGNTIYF

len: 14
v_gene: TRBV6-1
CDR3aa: CASSSGTLNYGYTF

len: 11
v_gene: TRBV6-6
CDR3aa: CASSNSGGYTF

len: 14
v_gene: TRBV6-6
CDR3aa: CASRNRQINQPQHF

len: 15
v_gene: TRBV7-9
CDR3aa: CASSSTSLSTDTQYF

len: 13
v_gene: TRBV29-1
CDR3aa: CSVDRGFAGELFF

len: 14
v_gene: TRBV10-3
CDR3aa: CAISRGTESYEQYF

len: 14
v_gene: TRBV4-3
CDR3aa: CASSQVGAGGEQYF

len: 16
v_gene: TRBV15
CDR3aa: CATSQGTSGSVDEQYF

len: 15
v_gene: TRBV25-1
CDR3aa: CASSGRDRGLYEQYF

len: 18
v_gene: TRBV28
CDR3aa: CASSITAGTSGRRNEQFF

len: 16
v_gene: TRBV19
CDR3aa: CASTPEGGYSNQPQHF

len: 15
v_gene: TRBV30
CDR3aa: CAWSPLSGISYEQYF

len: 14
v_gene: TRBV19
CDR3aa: CASSGQTDPYGYTF

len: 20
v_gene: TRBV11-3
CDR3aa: CASSLAWGSGGYFDTDTQYF

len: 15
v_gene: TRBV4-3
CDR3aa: CASSRGQGGTGELFF

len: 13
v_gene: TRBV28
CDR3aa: CASQGAPDYEQYF

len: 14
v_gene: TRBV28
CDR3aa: CASSKGLAGGEQYF

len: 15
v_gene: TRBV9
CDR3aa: CASSVGPDRADEQYF

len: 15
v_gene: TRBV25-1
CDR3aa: CASTQDRPMGTEAFF

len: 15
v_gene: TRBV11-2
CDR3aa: CASSPDLGGTGELFF

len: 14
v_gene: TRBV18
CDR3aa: CASSRDRKNTEAFF

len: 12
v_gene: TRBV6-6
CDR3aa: CASSRTSDEQFF

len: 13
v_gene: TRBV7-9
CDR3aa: CASSLTGVGEQFF

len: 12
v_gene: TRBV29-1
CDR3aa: CSVRTGYTEAFF

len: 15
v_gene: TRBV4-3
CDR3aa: CASSQDQLAGASPYF

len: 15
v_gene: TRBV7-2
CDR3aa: CASSLGRAGTDTQYF

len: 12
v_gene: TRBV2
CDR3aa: CASRGETDTQYF

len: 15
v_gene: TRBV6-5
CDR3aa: CASSYPDRSNTEAFF

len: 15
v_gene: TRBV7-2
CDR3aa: CASSLTGGEWEAQYF